This TCR beta chain originates from a study of blood T cell repertoires in COVID-19. About the study: COVID-19 samples, acute and convalescent, were from the United States, Italy and Spain. Sample material is recorded as cDNA or gDNA derived from T cells, B-cell-depleted T cells, or PBMCs.

Losses at the gene ends were 4 bases for V and 12 bases for J; bases not matched to a gene: 10. The germline V gene has CDR1 SGDLS and CDR2 YYNGEE. The CDR3 sequence is 13 residues long. Assay: immunoSEQ multiplex PCR; the TCRdb copy retains only in-frame clones and omits some. There are 100,000 to 150,000 clones in the sample; under 90% occur only once, and less than 15% lies in the top ten. The sample consisted of peripheral blood. This sequence was found in a woman aged 60 to 75 with acute or convalescent COVID-19. The gene calls are TRBV9 and TRBJ2-1; 7 nucleotides agree with TRBD1. DNA for the CDR3: TGTGCCAGCAGCTTTAACGAGGGGGCCCCGCAGTTCTTC. Encoded protein: CASSFNEGAPQFF.